The 24 T cell receptor beta chains below come from one sample, sequenced in a study of vaccination and CD4 T cells after COVID-19. Scientists ran DNA taken from cultured CD4+ T cells through the Oncomine TCR Beta short-read assay for sequencing. TCRdb ran MiXCR on the PCR reads and lists one entry per CDR3 protein. The sample shows under 20,000 distinct CDR3 sequences, about 41% of them seen only once. Which antigens these TCRs recognize remains unknown. Treatment described: roughly ten-day PBMC culture with coronavirus spike peptide pools or control peptides (ViraFEST assay). The material was CD4+ T cells from blood, cultured in vitro, obtained after SARS-CoV-2 vaccination. These receptors were obtained from a human donor who had recovered from COVID-19.

This chain connects TRBV2 to TRBJ2-5; a weak D match, TRBD1 (5 bases). CDR3 length equals 12 residues. V was cut by 8 bases and J by 0 bases, with 7 bases left in between. Germline V gene sequence: CDR1 SNHLY, CDR2 FYNNEI. The CDR3 DNA reads TGTGCCAGCCTAGGGGACCAAGAGACCCAGTACTTC. This encodes CASLGDQETQYF.

This clonotype was seen only once. The V gene is TRBV12-3 or TRBV12-4, the J gene TRBJ2-1; TRBD2 matches at 7 bases. The J segment lost 4 bases and the V segment lost 5 bases, leaving 11 bases of the junction unmatched. The CDR3 has 16 amino acids. This CDR3 is CASSPRGLADYNEQFF. Written as DNA, the CDR3 is TGTGCCAGCAGTCCACGGGGCCTAGCGGATTACAATGAGCAGTTCTTC.

The chain carries TRBV20-1 and TRBJ2-1; 12 bases match TRBD2. Losses at the gene ends were 3 bases for V and 0 bases for J; bases not matched to a gene: 12. The CDR3 length is 19 residues. The germline gives CDR1 DFQATT, CDR2 SNEGSKA (reference sequence). CDR3 in DNA: TGCAGTGCTAGGAAACCGGGACTAGCGGGCCGTAGCTCCTACAATGAGCAGTTCTTC. Amino acid sequence: CSARKPGLAGRSSYNEQFF.

This clonotype came up a few times. The gene calls are TRBV19 and TRBJ1-5; 9 bases fit TRBD1. CDR1 and CDR2 (germline): LNHDA, SQIVND (reference sequence). The J segment lost 3 bases and the V segment lost 4 bases, leaving 7 bases of the junction unmatched. The CDR3 extends over 16 amino acids. The CDR3 reads CASSTPDRGNNQPQHF. The DNA of the CDR3 is TGTGCCAGTAGTACTCCGGACAGGGGTAACAATCAGCCCCAGCATTTT. The complete variable domain, with remaining parts taken from reference TRBV19 and TRBJ1-5, reads DGGITQSPKYLFRKEGQNVTLSCEQNLNHDAMYWYRQDPGQGLRLIYYSQIVNDFQKGDIAEGYSVSREKKESFPLTVTSAQKNPTAFYLCASSTPDRGNNQPQHFGDGTRLSIL.

In its sample, this clonotype was seen a few times. This chain connects TRBV10-1 to TRBJ1-2; D not resolved. The CDR3 runs 19 residues. Trimming stripped 7 bases from V and 5 bases from J, with 32 bases between. Germline assignment: CDR1 WNHNN and CDR2 SYGVQD (reference sequence). In DNA, the CDR3 is TGCGCCAGCACCGACGCCCCCTCATCTTCACCTCCGAGTCAGTATGGCTACACCTTC. This encodes CASTDAPSSSPPSQYGYTF.

V usage is TRBV25-1 and J usage is TRBJ2-7; D is possibly TRBD2 (5 bases). The CDR3 runs to 16 residues. The germline CDR1 and CDR2 sequences are MGHDK and SYGVNS. The V gene lost 0 bases and the J gene lost 0 bases, with 12 bases spanning the gap. The CDR3 reads CASSEYSAASSYEQYF. DNA of the CDR3: TGTGCCAGCAGTGAATACTCAGCGGCTAGCTCCTACGAGCAGTACTTC.

CDR3 nucleotide sequence: TGCAGTGCTCAGAAAATGACCGAATACACCTTC. Protein: CSAQKMTEYTF. This chain links TRBV20-1 with TRBJ1-2; D not certain. Trimming cost V 5 bases and J 11 bases, with 15 bases left between them. There are 11 residues in the CDR3. CDR1 DFQATT and CDR2 SNEGSKA come from the germline V gene (reference sequence).

V gene TRBV12-3 or TRBV12-4 combines with J gene TRBJ1-6; weak D call: TRBD1 (5 bases). V was clipped by 10 bases and J by 10 bases, with 17 bases between them. The CDR3 totals 13 residues. The CDR3 reads CATQATEGSPLHF. The CDR3 region has the DNA TGTGCCACCCAGGCAACTGAGGGGTCACCCCTCCACTTT.

This clonotype was recorded a few times. The CDR3: CASSLSGGRTNEQFF. The CDR3 bases are TGTGCCAGCAGTTTATCGGGGGGGAGGACGAATGAGCAGTTCTTC. The V call is TRBV27, the J call TRBJ2-1, with 7 bases fitting TRBD2. V lost 0 bases and J lost 7; bases outside the gene matches: 6. This CDR3 has 15 amino acids. Germline CDR1 MNHEY, CDR2 SMNVEV (reference sequence).

This chain connects TRBV24-1 to TRBJ2-7; 9 nucleotides align to TRBD2. Trimming took 4 bases from V and 7 from J; bases not matched to a gene: 7. CDR1 is KGHDR, CDR2 SFDVKD, per germline. This CDR3 has 14 amino acids. The CDR3 is CATSDSTLAGEQYF. The CDR3 DNA reads TGTGCCACCAGTGACTCTACTCTAGCGGGGGAGCAGTACTTC.

The chain couples TRBV7-3 to TRBJ2-3; the D is unclear. Between the trimmed V and J ends, which lost 3 bases and 2 bases, there was a span of 6 bases. Looked up from germline, CDR1 is SGHTA and CDR2 is FQGTGA. The CDR3 loop spans 13 amino acids. The CDR3 nucleotides read TGTGCCAGCAGCTTCGACTTCACAGATACGCAGTATTTT. It translates to CASSFDFTDTQYF. Based on the CDR3 plus reference TRBV7-3 and TRBJ2-3, the full variable domain is GAGVSQTPSNKVTEKGKYVELRCDPISGHTALYWYRQSLGQGPEFLIYFQGTGAADDSGLPNDRFFAVRPEGSVSTLKIQRTERGDSAVYLCASSFDFTDTQYFGPGTRLTVL.

The CDR3 loop is CASSTGQSSYEQYF. DNA of the CDR3: TGTGCCAGCAGCACCGGACAGAGCTCCTACGAGCAGTACTTC. V usage is TRBV9 and J usage is TRBJ2-7; a possible D gene is TRBD1 (6 bases). CDR1 SGDLS and CDR2 YYNGEE come from the germline V gene. This CDR3 has 14 residues. With 4 bases removed from V and 0 bases from J, the gap between germline ends came to 11 bases.

The chain employs TRBV29-1 and TRBJ2-5, with D possibly matching TRBD2 (5 bases). CDR1 is SQVTM and CDR2 is ANQGSEA in the germline V gene. The CDR3 is 12 residues long. V was pared by 7 bases and J by 5 bases, with 14 bases between. CDR3 residues: CSGRWTGETQYF. CDR3 sequence (DNA): TGCAGCGGCCGATGGACGGGGGAGACCCAGTACTTC.

There are a few counts of this clonotype. The CDR3 DNA sequence: TGTGCCAGCAGTTGGTCCGGCTTTAAGAATCAGCCCCAGCATTTT. Translated: CASSWSGFKNQPQHF. This chain uses TRBV27 with TRBJ1-5; the D is unclear. The CDR3 is 15 residues long. V lost 4 bases to trimming and J lost 4 bases, with 14 bases between them. Germline V gene data show CDR1 as MNHEY and CDR2 as SMNVEV (reference sequence).

The V and J genes are TRBV20-1 and TRBJ2-1; 8 bases map to TRBD2. Germline values: CDR1 DFQATT, CDR2 SNEGSKA (reference sequence). The CDR3 has 19 amino acids. J gave up 8 bases and V 1 base, and 22 bases lay outside the gene matches. The CDR3 DNA reads TGCAGTGCTAGAGTTAAAAGCCCCCTAGGCGGGAGGTCTACCCATGAGCAGTTCTTC. Translated, it gives CSARVKSPLGGRSTHEQFF.

This clonotype was seen only a few times. This chain links TRBV7-9 with TRBJ2-3, with 12 bases lining up with TRBD1. Per the germline V gene, CDR1 is SEHNR and CDR2 is FQNEAQ (reference sequence). With 5 bases clipped from V and 5 bases from J, the junction kept 5 bases outside the gene matches. This CDR3 has 15 amino acids. CDR3 loop: CASSLRDRGRDTQYF. The DNA of the CDR3 is TGTGCCAGCAGCCTCCGGGACAGGGGGCGAGATACGCAGTATTTT.

The chain employs TRBV15 and TRBJ1-6; D unclear. Germline V lookup: CDR1 LNHNV, CDR2 YYDKDF (reference sequence). V was pared by 5 bases and J by 11 bases, with 19 bases between. The CDR3 contains 15 residues. The CDR3 nucleotides read TGTGCCACCAGCTCCGACACCGGGGTTGGGGCACCCCTCCACTTT. Translation: CATSSDTGVGAPLHF.

The chain combines TRBV7-2 with TRBJ1-2; 7 positions match TRBD1. This CDR3 comprises 15 residues. Per the germline V gene, CDR1 is SGHTA and CDR2 is FQGNSA. Trimming took 5 bases from V and 2 from J; bases not matched to a gene: 8. CDR3 loop: CASSPAGQRNYGYTF. The CDR3 bases are TGTGCCAGCAGCCCTGCGGGACAGAGAAACTATGGCTACACCTTC.

In this sample, this clonotype turned up a few times. This rearrangement joins TRBV20-1 to TRBJ1-2; D gene uncertain. The germline CDR1 and CDR2 sequences are DFQATT and SNEGSKA (reference sequence). The CDR3 spans 13 residues. V gave up 1 base and J gave up 12 bases, with 18 bases separating them. The CDR3 loop reads CSARAPTGQENTF. In DNA form, the CDR3 reads TGCAGTGCTAGAGCTCCGACGGGCCAGGAGAACACCTTC.

This clonotype occurred a few times. The chain has TRBV27 and TRBJ2-1, with 9 nucleotides matching TRBD1. Germline CDR1 MNHEY, CDR2 SMNVEV (reference sequence). This CDR3 contains 16 residues. Trimming cost V 5 bases and J 7 bases; bases outside gene matches: 12. This CDR3 is CASSPWTGAKWNEQFF. The CDR3 nucleotides are TGTGCCAGCAGTCCCTGGACAGGGGCAAAGTGGAATGAGCAGTTCTTC.

The J gene is TRBJ1-1, the V gene TRBV20-1, with D uncertain. The CDR3 covers 15 residues. Germline CDR1 DFQATT, CDR2 SNEGSKA (reference sequence). Trimming pared 0 bases from V and 5 bases from J, leaving 16 bases between. The chain's CDR3 is CSARDSGSWWTEAFF. CDR3 sequence (DNA): TGCAGTGCTAGAGATTCTGGGTCCTGGTGGACTGAAGCTTTCTTT.

The rearrangement joins TRBV6-2 or TRBV6-3 to TRBJ1-1; possible D gene TRBD1, 5 bases. CDR3 length equals 13 residues. The germline V gene has CDR1 MNHEY and CDR2 SVGEGT. Trimming left V 3 bases short and J 5 bases short, with 10 bases between. As DNA, the CDR3 is TGTGCCAGCAGTTATGGCAGGGCAACTGAAGCTTTCTTT. It specifies CASSYGRATEAFF.

V and J are TRBV27 and TRBJ2-1, with D perhaps matching TRBD2 (7 bases). V dropped 7 bases and J dropped 6 bases, with 13 bases sitting between them. CDR1 is MNHEY, CDR2 SMNVEV, per germline (reference sequence). The CDR3 extends over 13 amino acids. The CDR3 here is CASTVRGGNEQFF. CDR3 bases: TGTGCCAGCACTGTTAGGGGGGGCAATGAGCAGTTCTTC.

About this clonotype itself: Germline and junction disagree at one end, which may indicate a read error. The genes are TRBV27 and TRBJ2-3, with D unclear. Germline CDR1 reads MNHEY; CDR2 reads SMNVEV (reference sequence). This CDR3 spans 9 amino acids. For the CDR3, the DNA is TGTGCCAGCAGGTTATATACCGGATTT. As protein: CASRLYTGF.